This T cell receptor beta chain comes out of a study of response to subunit inactivated influenza vaccine. Study conclusions and caveats: It was suggested by the authors that few new T cells are recruited by each seasonal influenza vaccination.

The CDR3 length is 15 residues. V lost 1 base to trimming and J lost 4 bases, with 14 bases between them. The germline V gene encodes CDR1 DFQATT and CDR2 SNEGSKA (reference sequence). TCRdb independently ran MiXCR on the RT-PCR reads; one entry per CDR3 protein. Among roughly 290,000 distinct CDR3 sequences, less than 25% were seen once, and the ten largest hold about a tenth. As regards this clonotype: Its specificity is not known.

This receptor was taken from a man aged 45 to 75 who received an inactivated influenza vaccine. V gene TRBV20-1 combines with J gene TRBJ2-1, with D perhaps matching TRBD2 (6 bases). The sequences come from PBMCs from blood, collected about 20 months after vaccination. Here the CDR3 reads CSARGRTGVYNEQFF. CDR3 nucleotide sequence: TGCAGTGCTAGAGGACGGACGGGAGTGTACAATGAGCAGTTCTTC.